Sequencing of this T cell receptor beta chain was carried out in a study of shared clonotypes between healthy human individuals. Study-level findings and limits: Clonotype sharing among donors was thought likely to change with sequencing depth. Naive subsets generally exceeded memory subsets in estimated richness. When compared with the clonotypes that were shared by all four sorted-subset donors, the non-shared clonotypes turned out to have lower generation probabilities. In the sorted subsets, rarefaction showed sequencing was incomplete despite large depth.

This CDR3 contains 11 residues. Looked up from germline, CDR1 is DFQATT and CDR2 is SNEGSKA (reference sequence). Trimming stripped 2 bases from V and 3 bases from J, with 5 bases between. Measured with immunoSEQ multiplex PCR; TCRdb has only the in-frame clones, and not every one. The profile shows 1.6 million or so clones, around 97% of them singletons. Note on this clone: Its specificity is unknown. The identical CDR3 is also encoded by other nucleotide sequences in the sample.

Sequencing was done on a sample of naive CD4+ T cells sorted from blood. The subset is: CD45RA+ positively selected. The receptor was derived from a man aged 25-40 years in good health. The genes are TRBV20-1 and TRBJ2-7; D ambiguous. The CDR3 sequence: CSARLIYEQYF. The CDR3 DNA reads as TGCAGTGCTAGACTTATCTACGAGCAGTACTTC.